The 25 T cell receptor beta chains reported below all come from one sample, sequenced in a study of T cell responses to AZD1222 COVID-19 vaccine. The repertoire was sequenced with immunoSEQ multiplex PCR; TCRdb's copy has only in-frame clones and lacks some. The sample contains 100,000 to 140,000 clones, around nine tenths of which appear only once. The sample consisted of peripheral blood, taken 28 days after the second AZD1222 dose. Receptors originate from an adult who received the AZD1222 COVID-19 vaccine.

The gene calls are TRBV27 and TRBJ2-5, with 8 bases fitting TRBD1. CDR3 length: 14 amino acids. The trim removed 4 bases at V and 2 bases at J, leaving 3 bases unmatched. From germline, CDR1 is MNHEY and CDR2 SMNVEV (reference sequence). CDR3 coding DNA: TGTGCCAGCAGTTACCAGGGGGCTCAAGAGACCCAGTACTTC. Translated: CASSYQGAQETQYF.

The chain couples TRBV28 to TRBJ2-6; 10 bases align to TRBD1. Germline CDR1 MDHEN, CDR2 SYDVKM. The V and J ends lost 5 bases and 2 bases, in that order; junction bases with no gene match: 6. This CDR3 region has 17 residues. DNA for the CDR3: TGTGCCAGCAGTGTTGACAGGGGGCCGGCTGGGGCCAACGTCCTGACTTTC. This translates into CASSVDRGPAGANVLTF.

The J gene is TRBJ2-1, the V gene TRBV19; 7 bases map to TRBD2. The CDR3 has 13 residues. Germline V gene data show CDR1 as LNHDA and CDR2 as SQIVND (reference sequence). Unmatched junction bases numbered 5, after V lost 5 bases and J lost 7 bases. The CDR3 region has the DNA TGTGCCAGTAGTCGGCGGGAGATGAATGAGCAGTTCTTC. Its translation: CASSRREMNEQFF.

The genes are TRBV7-9 and TRBJ1-6; D perhaps matches TRBD1 (5 bases). Germline CDR1 and CDR2: SEHNR and FQNEAQ (reference sequence). CDR3 length: 16 amino acids. V shed 1 base and J shed 10 bases, with 17 bases lying between them. CDR3 nucleotide sequence: TGTGCCAGCAGCTTAGGTGGAGGCAGGGCGGACTCACCCCTCCACTTT. Translated: CASSLGGGRADSPLHF.

CDR3 in DNA: TGTGCCAGCAGCTTTCCAGGGCCCCAAGAGACCCAGTACTTC. Amino acids: CASSFPGPQETQYF. The chain carries TRBV7-9 and TRBJ2-5, with D maybe TRBD1 (5 bases). The V gene's germline CDR1 is SEHNR and CDR2 FQNEAQ (reference sequence). V was pared by 3 bases and J by 1 base, with 9 bases between. CDR3 length: 14 amino acids.

This clone turned up a few times. The chain is built from TRBV5-8 and TRBJ1-4, with no clear D. CDR3 length equals 15 residues. Germline-derived CDR1 and CDR2 are SGHTS and YDEGEE. V was shortened by 0 bases and J by 0 bases, with 6 bases between the two germline ends. The CDR3 loop is CASSLGPATNEKLFF. The CDR3 DNA sequence: TGTGCCAGCAGCTTGGGGCCTGCAACTAATGAAAAACTGTTTTTT.

The genes are TRBV19 and TRBJ1-6, with D perhaps matching TRBD1 (6 bases). V lost 8 bases, J lost 14 bases, and 13 bases lay in between. In germline, CDR1 is LNHDA, CDR2 SQIVND (reference sequence). The CDR3 loop spans 11 amino acids. CDR3 sequence reads: CASAEGEALHF. The CDR3 nucleotides are TGTGCCAGTGCCGAGGGGGAAGCCCTCCACTTT.

The gene calls are TRBV28 and TRBJ2-7; D is tentatively TRBD1 or TRBD2 (6 bases each). V lost 2 bases and J lost 3, with 14 bases in between. CDR3 length equals 15 residues. CDR1 and CDR2 from the germline V gene are MDHEN and SYDVKM. CDR3 sequence reads: CASSLGGQGIYEQYF. The CDR3 DNA follows: TGTGCCAGCAGTTTAGGGGGGCAGGGAATCTACGAGCAGTACTTC.

This chain connects TRBV19 to TRBJ2-5; tentative D call: TRBD1 (6 bases). From germline, CDR1 is LNHDA and CDR2 SQIVND (reference sequence). V shed 3 bases and J shed 2 bases, with 10 bases lying between them. CDR3 length: 14 residues. The chain's CDR3 is CASSIQGQQETQYF. The CDR3 region has the DNA TGTGCCAGTAGTATCCAGGGACAACAAGAGACCCAGTACTTC.

DNA of the CDR3: TGTGCCAGCAGTTACTCGGGCATTTTCAATCAGCCCCAGCATTTT. Translation gives CASSYSGIFNQPQHF. The genes are TRBV6-2 or TRBV6-3 and TRBJ1-5, with D unclear. The CDR3 is 15 amino acids. Trimming shortened V by 0 bases and J by 3 bases, and 9 bases separated the two germline ends. CDR1 and CDR2 from the germline V gene are MNHEY and SVGEGT.

The V gene is TRBV19, the J gene TRBJ2-7; D not certain. This CDR3 contains 14 residues. CDR1 is LNHDA and CDR2 is SQIVND in the germline V gene (reference sequence). The V end was cut by 3 bases, the J end by 6 bases, with 15 bases between. In DNA, the CDR3 is TGTGCCAGTAGTATTATGGGCTCCAAGTCCGAGCAGTACTTC. It translates to CASSIMGSKSEQYF.

This chain connects TRBV6-5 to TRBJ1-2; D is uncertain. The CDR3 sequence is 13 residues long. Per germline, CDR1 MNHEY and CDR2 SVGAGI. V dropped 7 bases and J dropped 6 bases, with 15 bases sitting between them. The CDR3 nucleotides are TGTGCCAGCACTCCCAACCCTTGGGATGGCTACACCTTC. Its protein product is CASTPNPWDGYTF.

This chain uses TRBV3-1 (or the pseudogene TRBV3-2) with TRBJ1-1, with D unclear. The CDR3 has 12 amino acids. Germline V gene sequence: CDR1 LGHDT, CDR2 YNNKEL (reference sequence). V was clipped by 1 base and J by 11 bases, with 11 bases between them. In DNA, the CDR3 is TGTGCCAGCAGCCAAGGAGGCGTGTTTGCTTTCTTT. It yields the protein CASSQGGVFAFF.

The rearrangement uses TRBV5-6 and TRBJ1-5; D gene unclear. Germline V CDR1 and CDR2: SGHDT, YYEEEE. The CDR3 length is 15 residues. Trimming removed 3 bases at V and 2 bases at J, with 12 bases between. The CDR3 region is CASSSGLGGNQPQHF. The CDR3 region has the DNA TGTGCCAGCAGCTCCGGTTTAGGAGGCAATCAGCCCCAGCATTTT.

This rearrangement joins TRBV27 to TRBJ2-2; 9 bases line up with TRBD2. There are 15 residues in the CDR3. Germline assignment: CDR1 MNHEY and CDR2 SMNVEV (reference sequence). Germline trimming cut 6 bases from V and 2 bases from J; bases unmatched to any gene: 4. In DNA, the CDR3 is TGTGCCAGCAGGACCCTAGCGGGAAACACCGGGGAGCTGTTTTTT. Its protein product is CASRTLAGNTGELFF.

In DNA, the CDR3 is TGTGCCCAGGGTGAACCCATCGGGTACACCTTC. This codes for CAQGEPIGYTF. The chain combines TRBV30 with TRBJ1-2; a possible D gene is TRBD1 (5 bases). CDR1 GTSNPN and CDR2 SVGIG come from the germline V gene (reference sequence). This CDR3 comprises 11 residues. V lost 8 bases, J lost 11 bases, and 18 bases lay in between.

With respect to this clone: The junction and the germline gene differ at one end; a read error may be behind it. The DNA of the CDR3 is TGTGCTAGCAGCTTAGGAGGGACGGAAGCGGGAGGTAGCTCCTACGAGCAGTACTTC. Its translation: CASSLGGTEAGGSSYEQYF. The chain uses TRBV7-7 and TRBJ2-7, with 9 bases aligning to TRBD2. This CDR3 spans 19 amino acids. Germline-derived CDR1 and CDR2 are SSHAT and FNYEAQ (reference sequence).

J is TRBJ2-1 and V is TRBV10-3; 8 nucleotides line up with TRBD1. The CDR3 loop spans 14 amino acids. In germline, CDR1 is ENHRY, CDR2 SYGVKD. V was clipped by 6 bases and J by 4 bases; unmatched bases: 5. The CDR3 DNA sequence: TGTGCCATCAGAGAGACAGGGGAGTACAATGAGCAGTTCTTC. As protein: CAIRETGEYNEQFF.

V and J are TRBV5-6 and TRBJ1-1; 7 bases agree with TRBD1. Germline V lookup: CDR1 SGHDT, CDR2 YYEEEE. The CDR3 is 16 amino acids. Germline trimming cut 4 bases from V and 4 bases from J; bases unmatched to any gene: 13. The chain's CDR3 is CASSTNPIQGITEAFF. The CDR3 bases are TGTGCCAGCAGCACGAACCCGATACAGGGGATCACTGAAGCTTTCTTT.

The rearrangement links TRBV27 to TRBJ1-6; TRBD1 is a possible D gene (6 bases). V was shortened by 6 bases and J by 3 bases, with 18 bases between the two germline ends. The CDR3 is made up of 17 amino acids. CDR1 and CDR2 (germline): MNHEY, SMNVEV (reference sequence). CDR3 in amino acids: CASRALTGSGYNSPLHF. The DNA of the CDR3 is TGTGCCAGCAGAGCACTCACAGGGTCGGGCTATAATTCACCCCTCCACTTT.

The chain has TRBV30 and TRBJ1-5, with a possible D match to TRBD1 (5 bases). The germline V gene has CDR1 GTSNPN and CDR2 SVGIG (reference sequence). Trimming pared 0 bases from V and 2 bases from J, leaving 11 bases between. The CDR3 loop spans 15 amino acids. The CDR3 DNA is TGTGCCTGGAGTGTCTGGGGGATTGGCAATCAGCCCCAGCATTTT. Its protein product is CAWSVWGIGNQPQHF.

The chain recombines TRBV3-1 (or the pseudogene TRBV3-2) with TRBJ1-3; D is ambiguous. Trimming removed 6 bases at V and 0 bases at J, with 15 bases between. The germline gives CDR1 LGHDT, CDR2 YNNKEL (reference sequence). The CDR3 length is 16 residues. The CDR3 region has the DNA TGTGCCAGCAGTACCCGGGAGGCCCCCTCTGGAAACACCATATATTTT. Residues: CASSTREAPSGNTIYF.

Only one count was recorded for this clone. The gene calls are TRBV7-9 and TRBJ1-4; a weak D match, TRBD1 (5 bases). Trimming stripped 5 bases from V and 6 bases from J, with 16 bases between. This CDR3 is built from 15 residues. Germline CDR1 is SEHNR and CDR2 is FQNEAQ (reference sequence). The CDR3 coding sequence is TGTGCCAGCAGCCCCTCTCGGGGGGGAGATGAAAAACTGTTTTTT. Translating gives CASSPSRGGDEKLFF.

This rearrangement joins TRBV2 to TRBJ2-7, with D perhaps matching TRBD1 (6 bases). The CDR3 contains 13 residues. The V and J ends lost 7 bases and 4 bases respectively, with 14 bases between them. Looked up from germline, CDR1 is SNHLY and CDR2 is FYNNEI. CDR3 region: CASKGQGIYEQYF. CDR3 nucleotides: TGTGCCAGCAAAGGCCAGGGGATTTACGAGCAGTACTTC.

The chain links TRBV3-1 (or the pseudogene TRBV3-2) to TRBJ2-7; 8 bases fit TRBD2. The germline V gene has CDR1 LGHDT and CDR2 YNNKEL (reference sequence). With 5 bases clipped from V and 6 bases from J, the junction kept 9 bases outside the gene matches. The CDR3 contains 14 residues. CDR3 coding DNA: TGTGCCAGCAGCACCCGGGAGCGGGAGATCGAGCAGTACTTC. Translated, it gives CASSTREREIEQYF.